Listed here are 20 T cell receptor beta chains from one sample, sequenced in a study of shared clonotypes between healthy human individuals (dated by TCRdb to about 2020). CD8 naive samples were CD45RO-negative cells positively selected for CCR7, giving a CD45RA+CCR7+ population that excluded TemRA cells. Libraries were prepared through the immunoSEQ multiplex PCR assay. TCRdb took over this immuneACCESS table, retaining in-frame rearrangements with V and J assigned. Such tables are incomplete; in checked studies, under half of the missing clones stem from an unresolved V gene, and the remainder is unexplained. For this sample there are about 1,900,000 clones; approximately 94% appear just once. More than 0.9% of the sample belongs to the ten largest clones. Specimen: naive CD8+ T cells sorted from blood. This sample's cell subset or site label indicates: CD45RA+CCR7+. The receptors stem from a man aged 18 to 35 in good health.

The J gene is TRBJ1-1, the V gene TRBV13; D is unclear. The germline gives CDR1 PRHDT, CDR2 FYEKMQ (reference sequence). The CDR3 totals 14 residues. Trimming left V 5 bases short and J 0 bases short, with 10 bases between. CDR3 DNA sequence: TGTGCCAGCAGCCCCGTTATCATGAACACTGAAGCTTTCTTT. Its translation: CASSPVIMNTEAFF.

The V call is TRBV27, the J call TRBJ1-2; a possible D gene is TRBD1 (6 bases). The CDR3 sequence is 17 residues long. CDR1 is MNHEY and CDR2 is SMNVEV in the germline V gene (reference sequence). The V gene lost 5 bases and the J gene lost 0 bases, with 19 bases spanning the gap. The CDR3: CASSLRDPGVPNYGYTF. The CDR3 DNA is TGTGCCAGCAGTCTCCGGGACCCAGGGGTCCCTAACTATGGCTACACCTTC.

This chain links TRBV10-3 with TRBJ2-7; 9 bases match TRBD2. V lost 1 base, J lost 5 bases, and 6 bases stayed unmatched. Germline CDR1 and CDR2: ENHRY and SYGVKD. The CDR3 extends over 15 amino acids. Here the CDR3 DNA reads TGTGCCATCAGTGAGTTGGCGTCTAGCGGGGACGAGCAGTACTTC. Translated: CAISELASSGDEQYF.

The chain carries TRBV27 and TRBJ2-3; TRBD1 matches at 9 bases. The CDR3 has 14 amino acids. The ends lost 6 bases at V and 2 bases at J; junction bases unmatched: 3. Germline V CDR1 and CDR2: MNHEY, SMNVEV (reference sequence). The CDR3 region is CASRWTGATDTQYF. The DNA for the CDR3 is TGTGCCAGCAGGTGGACAGGGGCCACAGATACGCAGTATTTT.

With regard to this clone: Other DNA sequences of this sample code for an identical CDR3. The V and J genes are TRBV27 and TRBJ1-2; 10 bases map to TRBD1. The CDR3 contains 14 residues. V was pared by 6 bases and J by 3 bases, with 4 bases of the junction left unmatched. Germline V gives CDR1 MNHEY, CDR2 SMNVEV (reference sequence). The CDR3 spells CASSGQGDYYGYTF. DNA of the CDR3: TGTGCCAGCAGCGGACAGGGGGATTACTATGGCTACACCTTC.

Note on this clone: This sample includes further DNA sequences coding for the same CDR3. The chain joins TRBV7-9 to TRBJ2-7, with no clear D. CDR3 length equals 13 residues. The V gene's germline CDR1 is SEHNR and CDR2 FQNEAQ (reference sequence). Trimming pared 3 bases from V and 4 bases from J, leaving 10 bases between. This CDR3 is CASSLVSGYEQYF. CDR3 sequence (DNA): TGTGCCAGCAGCTTGGTGTCTGGGTACGAGCAGTACTTC.

The V call is TRBV7-9, the J call TRBJ2-1, with D uncertain. V lost 5 bases to trimming and J lost 6 bases, with 8 bases between them. The germline CDR1 and CDR2 sequences are SEHNR and FQNEAQ (reference sequence). The CDR3 sequence is 12 residues long. In DNA form, the CDR3 reads TGTGCCAGCAGCCCAAACTTCAATGAGCAGTTCTTC. This codes for CASSPNFNEQFF.

This clone was detected once. The rearrangement links TRBV7-3 to TRBJ2-5, with a tentative D call TRBD1 (5 bases). Germline CDR1 and CDR2: SGHTA and FQGTGA. CDR3 length: 16 amino acids. The ends were cut back, 1 base at V and 5 bases at J, with 17 bases in the middle. The CDR3 loop reads CASSLIGSGMMETQYF. The CDR3 DNA follows: TGTGCCAGCAGCTTAATCGGGTCAGGGATGATGGAGACCCAGTACTTC.

This chain connects TRBV6-5 to TRBJ2-2, with D hard to call. The CDR3 consists of 15 residues. V was trimmed by 1 base and J by 7 bases, leaving 13 bases between them. Germline V gives CDR1 MNHEY, CDR2 SVGAGI. The CDR3 loop reads CASSYFPPRGGELFF. CDR3 sequence (DNA): TGTGCCAGCAGTTACTTTCCCCCTCGAGGCGGGGAGCTGTTTTTT.

This rearrangement joins TRBV7-9 to TRBJ2-3; TRBD2 aligns across 8 bases. The ends lost 6 bases at V and 1 base at J; junction bases unmatched: 6. Looked up from germline, CDR1 is SEHNR and CDR2 is FQNEAQ (reference sequence). This CDR3 region has 15 residues. Here the CDR3 reads CASSMGLGGTDTQYF. In DNA form, the CDR3 reads TGTGCCAGCAGTATGGGACTAGGAGGCACAGATACGCAGTATTTT.

The V and J genes are TRBV10-3 and TRBJ2-7, with 9 bases fitting TRBD2. CDR3 length equals 19 residues. Trimming cost V 5 bases and J 0 bases; bases outside gene matches: 17. CDR1 ENHRY and CDR2 SYGVKD come from the germline V gene. The CDR3 sequence is CAISTVGTSGFIASYEQYF. Here the CDR3 DNA reads TGTGCCATCAGTACCGTGGGAACTAGCGGGTTCATTGCCTCCTACGAGCAGTACTTC.

The CDR3 coding sequence is TGTGCCAGCAGTTTCGCAGGGGCTGGGACCGGGGAGCTGTTTTTT. The encoded protein is CASSFAGAGTGELFF. This chain uses TRBV6-5 with TRBJ2-2; D perhaps matches TRBD1 (6 bases). Per the germline V gene, CDR1 is MNHEY and CDR2 is SVGAGI. CDR3 length: 15 amino acids. V gave up 4 bases and J gave up 5 bases, with 14 bases separating them.

This chain links TRBV6-1 with TRBJ2-4; TRBD1 matches at 9 bases. The CDR3 spans 16 residues. After removal of 2 bases from V and 6 bases from J, the junction contained 8 bases not matched to a gene. Germline CDR1 reads MNHNS; CDR2 reads SASEGT. CDR3: CASSEKLGQGRNIQYF. DNA for the CDR3: TGTGCCAGCAGTGAAAAGTTGGGACAGGGACGAAACATTCAGTACTTC.

The CDR3 is CASSEGHYYEQYF. The DNA of the CDR3 is TGTGCCAGCAGTGAAGGGCATTACTACGAGCAGTACTTC. The J gene is TRBJ2-7, the V gene TRBV2; D call uncertain. Trimming removed 1 base at V and 3 bases at J, with 7 bases between. The germline V gene encodes CDR1 SNHLY and CDR2 FYNNEI. The CDR3 runs 13 residues. Based on the CDR3 plus reference TRBV2 and TRBJ2-7, the full variable domain is EPEVTQTPSHQVTQMGQEVILRCVPISNHLYFYWYRQILGQKVEFLVSFYNNEISEKSEIFDDQFSVERPDGSNFTLKIRSTKLEDSAMYFCASSEGHYYEQYFGPGTRLTVT.

V usage is TRBV7-9 and J usage is TRBJ2-5, with D perhaps TRBD1 (5 bases). Germline-derived CDR1 and CDR2 are SEHNR and FQNEAQ (reference sequence). V was pared by 5 bases and J by 1 base, with 11 bases between. This CDR3 region has 14 residues. The CDR3 nucleotides are TGTGCCAGCAGCCTCTTGGGGCTCCAAGAGACCCAGTACTTC. It translates to CASSLLGLQETQYF.

V gene TRBV10-2 combines with J gene TRBJ1-5, with D unclear. Germline lookup yields CDR1 WSHSY and CDR2 SAAADI. The V gene lost 3 bases and the J gene lost 4 bases, with 10 bases spanning the gap. This CDR3 is built from 14 residues. The CDR3 nucleotides read TGCGCCAGCAGTGACAGGAGCTTTAATCAGCCCCAGCATTTT. Translating it yields CASSDRSFNQPQHF.

The chain is built from TRBV4-3 and TRBJ2-5; 10 bases map to TRBD2. Trimming took 1 base from V and 4 from J; bases not matched to a gene: 6. This CDR3 has 16 amino acids. CDR1 is LGHNA and CDR2 is YSLEER in the germline V gene. The CDR3 DNA reads TGCGCCAGCAGCCAAGTTCTAGCGGGAGAGCGAGAGACCCAGTACTTC. Amino acids: CASSQVLAGERETQYF.

The chain joins TRBV29-1 to TRBJ2-3, with D uncertain. The CDR3 totals 15 residues. The V and J ends lost 0 bases and 2 bases respectively, with 12 bases between them. Looked up from germline, CDR1 is SQVTM and CDR2 is ANQGSEA. Here the CDR3 DNA reads TGCAGCGTTGAAGAATGGAGTGGAATCACAGATACGCAGTATTTT. Amino acids: CSVEEWSGITDTQYF.

Remarks on this clone: The same CDR3 is also encoded by other DNA sequences in this sample. This chain links TRBV7-9 with TRBJ1-1; D unresolved. Trimming stripped 4 bases from V and 5 bases from J, with 5 bases between. Germline lookup yields CDR1 SEHNR and CDR2 FQNEAQ (reference sequence). The CDR3 runs to 11 residues. The CDR3 reads CASSWGTEAFF. CDR3 nucleotide sequence: TGTGCCAGCAGCTGGGGTACTGAAGCTTTCTTT.

This chain connects TRBV4-2 to TRBJ2-7; maybe TRBD2 (6 bases). The CDR3 has 14 amino acids. The V gene lost 3 bases and the J gene lost 5 bases, with 14 bases spanning the gap. Germline V gives CDR1 LGHNA, CDR2 YNFKEQ. CDR3 region: CASSHVGGVDEQYF. The CDR3 nucleotides are TGTGCCAGCAGCCACGTTGGCGGGGTGGACGAGCAGTACTTC.